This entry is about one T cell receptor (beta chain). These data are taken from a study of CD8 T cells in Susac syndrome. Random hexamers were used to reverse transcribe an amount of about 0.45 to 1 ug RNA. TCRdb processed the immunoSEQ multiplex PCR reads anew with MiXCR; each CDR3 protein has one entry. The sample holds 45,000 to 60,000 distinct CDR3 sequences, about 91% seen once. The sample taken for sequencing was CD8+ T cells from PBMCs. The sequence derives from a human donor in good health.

The CDR3 is CASSLGGGATNQPQHF. The CDR3 region has the DNA TGTGCCAGCAGCTTAGGCGGAGGGGCGACCAATCAGCCCCAGCATTTT. This chain uses TRBV13 with TRBJ1-5, with D tentatively TRBD1 (5 bases). The CDR3 totals 16 residues. Germline V gives CDR1 PRHDT, CDR2 FYEKMQ (reference sequence). With 0 bases removed from V and 3 bases from J, the gap between germline ends came to 12 bases.